Presented here are 5 T cell receptor beta chains from one specimen sequenced in a study of shared clonotypes between healthy human individuals. Naive CD8 cells were CD45RO-negative, positively selected for CCR7, excluding terminally differentiated effector memory CD45RA+ cells. Assay: immunoSEQ multiplex PCR; the TCRdb copy retains only in-frame clones and omits some. Among about 2 million clones, about 95% were seen once, and the ten largest hold roughly 1%. Specimen: naive CD8+ T cells sorted from blood. These receptors came from a man aged 18 to 29 in good health.

The V call is TRBV28, the J call TRBJ1-1; D is possibly TRBD1 (5 bases). The CDR3 extends over 14 amino acids. Germline CDR1 MDHEN, CDR2 SYDVKM. Trimming took 3 bases from V and 4 from J, leaving 12 bases between them. The DNA for the CDR3 is TGTGCCAGCAGTTTCCGGGGGGTGGGCACTGAAGCTTTCTTT. It codes for CASSFRGVGTEAFF.

J is TRBJ2-2 and V is TRBV12-5; TRBD1 aligns across 7 bases. The germline V gene has CDR1 LGHNT and CDR2 FRNRAP. The CDR3 is made up of 16 amino acids. The junction had 5 bases not matched to a gene; V was cut back by 3 bases and J by 1 base. CDR3 nucleotides: TGTGCTAGTGGTTTCTGGACAGGCTTGAACACCGGGGAGCTGTTTTTT. It is translated as CASGFWTGLNTGELFF.

Details on this clone: With a much larger clone just one base away, this may be a read error. A read error is likely, as this CDR3 ends without the conserved phenylalanine or tryptophan. The gene calls are TRBV29-1 and TRBJ1-1; tentative D call: TRBD1 (6 bases). The CDR3 consists of 12 residues. Trimming took 7 bases from V and 5 from J, leaving 14 bases between them. Germline V lookup: CDR1 SQVTM, CDR2 ANQGSEA. The CDR3 loop is CSATGGWTEAFL. CDR3 nucleotide sequence: TGCAGCGCGACAGGTGGGTGGACTGAAGCTTTCCTT.

In DNA, the CDR3 is TGTGCCAGCAGGCAACGGGCTGAGGGTACTAATGAAAAACTGTTTTTT. The encoded protein is CASRQRAEGTNEKLFF. The V call is TRBV7-4, the J call TRBJ1-4; D unresolved. Germline CDR1 SGHVT, CDR2 SQSDAQ. Trimming left V 6 bases short and J 2 bases short, with 16 bases between. The CDR3 totals 16 residues.

This clone was counted once. V is TRBV5-6 and J is TRBJ2-1, with D possibly TRBD2 on 5 matching bases. V gave up 0 bases and J gave up 4 bases, with 11 bases separating them. Germline V gene lookup returns CDR1 SGHDT and CDR2 YYEEEE. The CDR3 is made up of 15 amino acids. The CDR3: CASSLVWESYNEQFF. The DNA of the CDR3 is TGTGCCAGCAGCTTGGTTTGGGAGTCTTACAATGAGCAGTTCTTC.